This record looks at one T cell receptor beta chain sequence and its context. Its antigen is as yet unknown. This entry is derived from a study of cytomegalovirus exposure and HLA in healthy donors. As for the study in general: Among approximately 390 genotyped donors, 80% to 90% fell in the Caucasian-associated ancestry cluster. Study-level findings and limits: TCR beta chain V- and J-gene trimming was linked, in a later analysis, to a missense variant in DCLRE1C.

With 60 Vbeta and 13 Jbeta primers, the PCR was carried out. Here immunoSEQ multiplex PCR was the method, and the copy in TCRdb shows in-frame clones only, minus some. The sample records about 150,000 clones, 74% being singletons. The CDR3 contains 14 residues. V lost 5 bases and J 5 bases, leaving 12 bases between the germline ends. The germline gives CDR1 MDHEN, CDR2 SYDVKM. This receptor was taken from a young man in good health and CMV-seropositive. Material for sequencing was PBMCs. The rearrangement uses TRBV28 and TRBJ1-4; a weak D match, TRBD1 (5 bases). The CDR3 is CASSPRDYNEKLFF. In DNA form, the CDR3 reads TGTGCCAGCAGTCCCCGGGACTACAATGAAAAACTGTTTTTT.